This record covers a single T cell receptor (beta chain). Its specificity is not known. V dropped 7 bases and J dropped 2 bases, with 8 bases sitting between them. The CDR3 has 13 residues. Per germline, CDR1 LGHNA and CDR2 YNFKEQ. Patients had chemo-refractory metastatic non-small-cell lung cancer and received focal radiation plus CTLA-4 blockade that used ipilimumab. These data belong to a study of radiotherapy plus CTLA-4 blockade in lung cancer. General study findings and limits: The authors reported that early blood T cell clone dynamics, with interferon-beta, best predicted response. Tumor-derived TCR clones expanded in blood after radiotherapy plus ipilimumab.

Produced via immunoSEQ multiplex PCR; TCRdb's table is partial and in-frame only. The table includes 48,000 or so clones, approximately 84% detected once. Sequencing was performed on peripheral blood, taken from a patient treated with radiotherapy plus ipilimumab. The rearrangement uses TRBV4-2 and TRBJ2-2; a possible D gene is TRBD2 (5 bases). This clonotype was sampled from a human donor with non-small cell lung cancer whose response to radiotherapy plus ipilimumab could not be evaluated. As DNA, the CDR3 is TGTGCCAGCACGGGGATCAACACCGGGGAGCTGTTTTTT. Amino acid sequence: CASTGINTGELFF.